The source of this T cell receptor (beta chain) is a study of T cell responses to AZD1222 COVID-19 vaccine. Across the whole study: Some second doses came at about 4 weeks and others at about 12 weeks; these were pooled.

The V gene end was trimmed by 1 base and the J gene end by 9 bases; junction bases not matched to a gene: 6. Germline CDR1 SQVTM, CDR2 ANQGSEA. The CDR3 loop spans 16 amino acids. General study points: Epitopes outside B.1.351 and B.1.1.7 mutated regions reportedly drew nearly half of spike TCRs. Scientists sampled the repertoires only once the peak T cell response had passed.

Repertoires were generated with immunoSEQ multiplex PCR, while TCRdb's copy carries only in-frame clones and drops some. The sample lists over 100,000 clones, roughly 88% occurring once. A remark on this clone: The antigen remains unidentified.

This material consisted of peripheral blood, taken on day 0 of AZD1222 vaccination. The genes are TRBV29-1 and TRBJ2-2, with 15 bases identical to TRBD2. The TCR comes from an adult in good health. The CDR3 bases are TGCAGCGTTGAAGGGTCGGGACTAGCGGGAGGCTGGGAGCTGTTTTTT. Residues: CSVEGSGLAGGWELFF.